This T cell receptor (beta chain) was documented in a study of T cell repertoires in cytomegalovirus infection. Study summary: The study used recently identified HLA-C-restricted and well-studied HLA-B-restricted CMV epitopes. Overall study findings and caveats: HLA-C-restricted CMV-specific TCR beta clonotypes prevailed in the ex vivo response.

On this clonotype itself: What it binds is not known.

TCRdb fed the reads into MiXCR, producing one record per CDR3 protein. The sample has some 940,000 distinct CDR3 sequences, around a third seen once. Germline values: CDR1 MNHEY, CDR2 SMNVEV (reference sequence). The CDR3 length is 16 residues. J lost 9 bases, V lost 5 bases, and 16 bases had no gene match. This rearrangement joins TRBV27 to TRBJ2-5, with TRBD2 matching 9 bases. Sequencing was performed on cultured CD8+ T cells from PBMCs, taken from culture after CMV antigen stimulation. The source is a human donor in good health (CMV status not recorded). Some clones in this sample may be carry-over from other donors' samples. The CDR3 loop is CASSPQRAGGQGAQYF. In DNA, the CDR3 is TGTGCCAGCAGTCCCCAAAGAGCGGGGGGCCAAGGGGCCCAGTACTTC.